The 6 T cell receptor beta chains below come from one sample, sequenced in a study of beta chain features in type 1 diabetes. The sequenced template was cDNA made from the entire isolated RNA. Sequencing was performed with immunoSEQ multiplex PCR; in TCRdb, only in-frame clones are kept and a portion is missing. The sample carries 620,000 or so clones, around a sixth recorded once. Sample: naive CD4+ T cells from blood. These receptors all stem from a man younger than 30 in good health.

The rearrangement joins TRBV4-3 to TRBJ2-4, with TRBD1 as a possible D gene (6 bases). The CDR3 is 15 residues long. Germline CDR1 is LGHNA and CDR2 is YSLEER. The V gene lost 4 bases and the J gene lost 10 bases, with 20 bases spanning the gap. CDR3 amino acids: CASSRADRLGGIQYF. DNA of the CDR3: TGCGCCAGCAGCCGGGCGGACAGATTGGGCGGGATTCAGTACTTC.

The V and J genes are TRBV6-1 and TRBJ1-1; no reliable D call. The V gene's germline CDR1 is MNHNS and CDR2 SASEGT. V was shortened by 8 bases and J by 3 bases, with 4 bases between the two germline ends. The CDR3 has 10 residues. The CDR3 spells CASGYTEAFF. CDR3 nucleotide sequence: TGTGCCAGCGGATACACTGAAGCTTTCTTT.

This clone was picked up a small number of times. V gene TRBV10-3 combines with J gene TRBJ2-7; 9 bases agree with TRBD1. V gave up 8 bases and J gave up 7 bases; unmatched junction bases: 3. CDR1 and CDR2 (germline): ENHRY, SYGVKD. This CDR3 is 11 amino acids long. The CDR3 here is CAIRTGDEQYF. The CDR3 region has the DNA TGTGCCATCCGGACAGGGGATGAGCAGTACTTC.

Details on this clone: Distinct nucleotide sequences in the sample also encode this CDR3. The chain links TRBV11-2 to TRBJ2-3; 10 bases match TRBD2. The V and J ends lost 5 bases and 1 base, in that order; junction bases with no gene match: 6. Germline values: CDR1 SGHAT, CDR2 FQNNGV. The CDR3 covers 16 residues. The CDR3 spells CASSPVAGGGTDTQYF. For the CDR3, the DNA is TGTGCCAGCAGCCCGGTAGCGGGGGGTGGCACAGATACGCAGTATTTT.

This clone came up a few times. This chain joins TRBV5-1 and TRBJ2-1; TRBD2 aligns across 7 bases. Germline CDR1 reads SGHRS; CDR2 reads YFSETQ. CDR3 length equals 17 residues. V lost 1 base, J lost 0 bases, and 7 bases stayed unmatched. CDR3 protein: CASSLRGGGSSYNEQFF. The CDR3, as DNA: TGCGCCAGCAGCTTGCGGGGCGGCGGGAGCTCCTACAATGAGCAGTTCTTC.

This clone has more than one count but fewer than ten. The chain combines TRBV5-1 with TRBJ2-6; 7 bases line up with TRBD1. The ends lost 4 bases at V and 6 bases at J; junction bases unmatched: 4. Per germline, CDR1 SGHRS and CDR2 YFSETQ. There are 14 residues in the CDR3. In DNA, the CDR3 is TGCGCCAGCAGCACAGGGGTGGAGGCCAACGTCCTGACTTTC. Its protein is CASSTGVEANVLTF.